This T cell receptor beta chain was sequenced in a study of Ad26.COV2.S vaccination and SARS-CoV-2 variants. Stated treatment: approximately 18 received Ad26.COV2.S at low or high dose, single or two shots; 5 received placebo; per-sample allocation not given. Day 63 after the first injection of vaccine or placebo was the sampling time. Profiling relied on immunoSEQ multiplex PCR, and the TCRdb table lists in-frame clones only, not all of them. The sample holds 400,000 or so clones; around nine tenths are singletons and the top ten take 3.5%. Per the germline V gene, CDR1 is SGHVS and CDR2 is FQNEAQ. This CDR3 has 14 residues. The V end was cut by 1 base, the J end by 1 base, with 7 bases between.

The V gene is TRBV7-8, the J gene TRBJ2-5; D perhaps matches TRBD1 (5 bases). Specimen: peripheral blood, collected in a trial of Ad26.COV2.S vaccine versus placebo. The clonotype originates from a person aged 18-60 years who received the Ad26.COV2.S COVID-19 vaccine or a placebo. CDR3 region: CASSLDRFQETQYF. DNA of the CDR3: TGTGCCAGCAGCTTAGACAGGTTCCAAGAGACCCAGTACTTC.